Listed below are T cell receptor beta chains from one sample, sequenced in a study of HIV-infected children after antiretroviral therapy interruption. Each CDR3 protein gets one entry after TCRdb re-called the 3' RACE reads with MiXCR. The table has about 89,000 distinct CDR3 sequences, roughly 6.7% seen once; the top ten hold roughly 1%. The sequences come from CD45RA+ CD4+ T cells from PBMCs, pooled from several time points, collected from a donor given antiretroviral therapy, either interrupted or continuous. The receptors here all came from a pool of human donors with HIV. CDR3s include the opening cysteine and the closing phenylalanine or tryptophan. The order of the fields is clone size, J gene, D gene, V gene, CDR3 DNA, CDR3 protein. The D gene is left open where the match is weak. Where a row states a size, it is once, few, many or the class of an expanded clone; other rows omit it.

few	TRBJ2-7	TRBD1	TRBV5-1	TGCGCCAGCAGCTTACCCGGGACAGGCCCCTACGAGCAGTACTTC	CASSLPGTGPYEQYF
many	TRBJ2-7	TRBD1	TRBV19	TGTGCCAGTAGTAGGGGACAGGGAAACTACGAGCAGTACTTC	CASSRGQGNYEQYF
many	TRBJ1-6	.	TRBV12-3/TRBV12-4	TGTGCCAGCAGTCCGGGGACAACCTATAATTCACCCCTCCACTTT	CASSPGTTYNSPLHF
many	TRBJ1-1	.	TRBV12-3/TRBV12-4	TGTGCCAGCAGCCTGGGACGGTCAAACACTGAAGCTTTCTTT	CASSLGRSNTEAFF
many	TRBJ1-6	.	TRBV30	TGTGCCTGGAGTGTGAGTGGAGGCAGCGGGACGGTACCCCTCCACTTT	CAWSVSGGSGTVPLHF
many	TRBJ2-3	TRBD2	TRBV5-1	TGCGCCAGCAGCCGGGGGACTAGAGATACGCAGTATTTT	CASSRGTRDTQYF
many	TRBJ1-1	.	TRBV3-1	TGTGCCAGCAGCCTCAAGAACACTGAAGCTTTCTTT	CASSLKNTEAFF
many	TRBJ1-1	TRBD1	TRBV29-1	TGCAGCGTTGGGACAGGGGCCTTGAACACTGAAGCTTTCTTT	CSVGTGALNTEAFF
many	TRBJ2-5	TRBD2	TRBV20-1	TGCAGTGCTAGAGCTGCTAGCGGTCAAGAGACCCAGTACTTC	CSARAASGQETQYF
many	TRBJ2-7	.	TRBV6-5	TGTGCCAGCAGTTACTCGTTGGAGAGTGGTGTGTGGGGCGAGCAGTACTTC	CASSYSLESGVWGEQYF
many	TRBJ2-5	.	TRBV25-1	TGTGCCAGCAGTATAAACGCGGGACACGTAAGGGAGACCCAGTACTTC	CASSINAGHVRETQYF
many	TRBJ2-5	.	TRBV28	TGTGCCAGCACCCGCCGGGGTACGGTTGGAAAAGAGACCCAGTACTTC	CASTRRGTVGKETQYF
.	TRBJ2-7	.	TRBV2	TGTGCCAGCACGGCCGCCTACGAGCAGTACTTC	CASTAAYEQYF
.	TRBJ1-2	TRBD1	TRBV10-3	TGTGCCATCAGTGACACACCACAGGGGGCGCGGGGCTACACCTTC	CAISDTPQGARGYTF
medium-sized	TRBJ2-1	.	TRBV29-1	TGCAGCGCGGGGGCCTCAGCCAATGAGCAGTTCTTC	CSAGASANEQFF
few	TRBJ2-7	.	TRBV5-1	TGCGCCAGCAGCTTGCTCACCGGGACAAGCTACGAGCAGTACTTC	CASSLLTGTSYEQYF
many	TRBJ2-5	.	TRBV5-1	TGCGCCAGCAGCTTTTCGGACCAAGAGACCCAGTACTTC	CASSFSDQETQYF
many	TRBJ1-5	TRBD1	TRBV19	TGTGCCAGTAGTACAAGCACAGGGGTCGCTGGGCAGCCCCAGCATTTT	CASSTSTGVAGQPQHF
many	TRBJ2-1	.	TRBV3-1	TGTGCCAGCAGCCGACTGGATGCCTACAATGAGCAGTTCTTC	CASSRLDAYNEQFF
many	TRBJ1-2	.	TRBV3-1	TGTGCCAGCAGCCACGCAAATTATGGCTACACCTTC	CASSHANYGYTF
many	TRBJ2-7	.	TRBV9	TGTGCCAGCAGCGTAGGAGGAGGGGTCGGTGAGCAGTACTTC	CASSVGGGVGEQYF
few	TRBJ2-3	.	TRBV5-1	TGCGCCAGCAGCTGGACAGGCACAGATACGCAGTATTTT	CASSWTGTDTQYF
few	TRBJ2-2	.	TRBV7-3	TGTGCCAGCAGCCCGAAGTCCAGCGCCGACGGGGAGCTGTTTTTT	CASSPKSSADGELFF
many	TRBJ2-1	.	TRBV6-2/TRBV6-3	TGTGCCAGCAGTTACCTCGGGACTCTCACCAATGAGCAGTTCTTC	CASSYLGTLTNEQFF
few	TRBJ2-7	.	TRBV5-1	TGCGCCAGCAGCTTGGACCCAGCTACCTACGAGCAGTACTTC	CASSLDPATYEQYF
many	TRBJ2-3	.	TRBV24-1	TGTGCCACCAGTGACCCCACAGATACGCAGTATTTT	CATSDPTDTQYF
many	TRBJ2-5	TRBD1	TRBV9	TGTGCCAGCAGTACAACAGGGGGCCGGGGTGAGACCCAGTACTTC	CASSTTGGRGETQYF
many	TRBJ2-1	.	TRBV15	TGTGCCACCAGCAGAGATCCGACAGGTCGAGTCGGGGAGCAGTTCTTC	CATSRDPTGRVGEQFF
many	TRBJ2-5	.	TRBV6-2/TRBV6-3	TGTGCCAGCAGTGCAGTCGGGACCCTAGAGACCCAGTACTTC	CASSAVGTLETQYF
many	TRBJ2-7	.	TRBV28	TGTGCCAGCAGTTTCCAGGACAGTAGCGAGCAGTACTTC	CASSFQDSSEQYF
many	TRBJ2-7	.	TRBV6-1	TGTGCCAGCAGTCCGCTGTTCGCGGCAGAACGGGTCTTC	CASSPLFAAERVF
many	TRBJ2-5	TRBD1	TRBV7-9	TGTGCCAGCAGCTCTTGGGACAGGGGGTACCAAGAGACCCAGTACTTC	CASSSWDRGYQETQYF
many	TRBJ1-1	.	TRBV5-6	TGTGCCAGCAGCTTTTACACCGCAGGGAACACTGAAGCTTTCTTT	CASSFYTAGNTEAFF
few	TRBJ2-7	.	TRBV5-1	TGCGCCAGCAGCCCCCCGGGGATCTCCTACGAGCAGTACTTC	CASSPPGISYEQYF
many	TRBJ1-1	.	TRBV3-1	TGTGCCAGCAGCTCATTCGGACCGAATGAAGCTTTCTTT	CASSSFGPNEAFF
many	TRBJ2-7	.	TRBV11-2	TGTGCCAGCAGCTTAATGGGCACCCCCTACGAGCAGTACTTC	CASSLMGTPYEQYF
many	TRBJ2-3	.	TRBV20-1	TGCAGTGCTAGAGATCCTGCCGGGGGCACAGATACGCAGTATTTT	CSARDPAGGTDTQYF
many	TRBJ2-1	.	TRBV7-9	TGTGCCAGCAGTGAATTGGCAACGGGTCAAGAGCAGTTCTTC	CASSELATGQEQFF
many	TRBJ2-1	.	TRBV10-3	TGTGCCATCAGAAAAGGGGAACTGAGCCACAATGAGCAGTTCTTC	CAIRKGELSHNEQFF
many	TRBJ1-1	.	TRBV12-5	TGTGCTAGTGGTTTGCAAAAGAGCTTGAACACTGAAGCTTTCTTT	CASGLQKSLNTEAFF
many	TRBJ2-7	TRBD1	TRBV12-3/TRBV12-4	TGTGCCAGCAGCCCGGACAGGGGGCCCTACGAGCAGTACTTC	CASSPDRGPYEQYF
many	TRBJ1-2	.	TRBV18	TGTGCCAGCTCACCCGGAGGGGACGGCTACACCTTC	CASSPGGDGYTF
many	TRBJ2-6	TRBD1	TRBV5-4	TGTGCCAGCAGCTGGCCCCGGACAGGGGATATGGGGGCCAACGTCCTGACTTTC	CASSWPRTGDMGANVLTF
.	TRBJ2-1	TRBD2	TRBV7-9	TGTGCCAGCAATAGCGGGGGATCCTACAATGAGCAGTTCTTC	CASNSGGSYNEQFF
many	TRBJ1-1	TRBD1	TRBV7-2	TGTGCCAGCAGCTGGGACAGGGAATCTGAAGCTTTCTTT	CASSWDRESEAFF
many	TRBJ2-5	.	TRBV7-2	TGTGCCAGCAGCCTCTCTTCAGGGGTGCTTGAGACCCAGTACTTC	CASSLSSGVLETQYF
many	TRBJ1-6	TRBD1	TRBV29-1	TGCAGCGTGGGGGGACAGCCAAATTCACCCCTCCACTTT	CSVGGQPNSPLHF
many	TRBJ2-2	.	TRBV7-6	TGTGCCAGCAGCTTATCACTAGCTCCCACCGGGGAGCTGTTTTTT	CASSLSLAPTGELFF
many	TRBJ2-5	.	TRBV12-3/TRBV12-4	TGTGCCAGCAGTCGCTTCCAGGGAATCGAAGAGACCCAGTACTTC	CASSRFQGIEETQYF